A selection of T cell receptor beta chains follows, all from one sample in a study of T-cell reconstitution after alpha-beta-depleted transplantation in children. TCRdb re-analysed the PCR reads in MiXCR, keeping a single row per CDR3 protein. The profile shows 250,000 to 300,000 distinct CDR3 sequences, about a tenth of them singletons. Sequencing used PBMCs from the stem cell graft donor, obtained from the stem cell graft. These receptors were obtained from a human donor who donated a stem cell graft to a child with SCID. The CDR3 runs from the conserved cysteine through the conserved F or W. Each record gives: J gene, D gene, clone size, V gene, CDR3 DNA, CDR3 protein. A D gene is named only where the DNA matches it firmly. Clone size is given for some rows only: seen once, a few or many times, or a class if the clone is expanded.

J: TRBJ2-7
D: TRBD1
size: few
V: TRBV29-1
DNA: TGCAGCGTTGAGGGGCAGGGGGCTTGGGAGCAGTACTTC
CDR3: CSVEGQGAWEQYF

J: TRBJ2-2
D: .
size: many
V: TRBV5-1
DNA: TGCGCCAGCAGCTTTGAAGGGGGTAACACCGGGGAGCTGTTTTTT
CDR3: CASSFEGGNTGELFF

J: TRBJ1-3
D: .
size: few
V: TRBV6-1
DNA: TGTGCCAGCACCCCAGGGAGGTCTGGAAACACCATATATTTT
CDR3: CASTPGRSGNTIYF

J: TRBJ1-1
D: .
size: many
V: TRBV11-2
DNA: TGTGCCAGCAGCCCGGAGAGAGGATCTACTGAAGCTTTCTTT
CDR3: CASSPERGSTEAFF

J: TRBJ1-3
D: .
size: few
V: TRBV12-3/TRBV12-4
DNA: TGTGCCAGCAGTTTCGGTAGTTCTGGAAACACCATATATTTT
CDR3: CASSFGSSGNTIYF

J: TRBJ1-5
D: .
size: .
V: TRBV20-1
DNA: TGCAGTGCTAGTAGGGGAACCCAGCCCCAGCATTTT
CDR3: CSASRGTQPQHF

J: TRBJ1-4
D: TRBD1
size: .
V: TRBV6-6
DNA: TGTGCCAGCAGTTTCGACAGGGAGAGGACTAATGAAAAACTGTTTTTT
CDR3: CASSFDRERTNEKLFF

J: TRBJ2-1
D: .
size: .
V: TRBV14
DNA: TGTGCCAGCAGCCAGAAGATCCTAAAGGGAGGTGAGCAGTTCTTC
CDR3: CASSQKILKGGEQFF

J: TRBJ2-5
D: .
size: .
V: TRBV20-1
DNA: TGCAGTGCTAGAGAGGGGACGACGAAGACCCAGTACTTC
CDR3: CSAREGTTKTQYF

J: TRBJ2-7
D: TRBD2
size: few
V: TRBV2
DNA: TGTGCCAGCAGTGCTGAGGGCGGGGGGGTGAACGAGCAGTACTTC
CDR3: CASSAEGGGVNEQYF

J: TRBJ2-3
D: TRBD1
size: few
V: TRBV15
DNA: TGTGCCACCAGCAGAGATGGGGACAGGCTTGCAGATACGCAGTATTTT
CDR3: CATSRDGDRLADTQYF

J: TRBJ2-1
D: .
size: many
V: TRBV12-3/TRBV12-4
DNA: TGTGCCAGCACCCCCAGATACAATGAGCAGTTCTTC
CDR3: CASTPRYNEQFF

J: TRBJ2-7
D: .
size: .
V: TRBV7-9
DNA: TGTGCCTGCAGCTTGGACAGATACGAGCAGTACTTC
CDR3: CACSLDRYEQYF

J: TRBJ2-3
D: TRBD2
size: many
V: TRBV13
DNA: TGTGCCAGCAGCTTAGCGTCTAGCGGGGCTAGCACAGATACGCAGTATTTT
CDR3: CASSLASSGASTDTQYF

J: TRBJ1-1
D: .
size: many
V: TRBV5-1
DNA: TGCGCCAGCAGCTTGGCCGGGTATGAAGCTTTCTTT
CDR3: CASSLAGYEAFF

J: TRBJ2-7
D: TRBD1
size: few
V: TRBV12-3/TRBV12-4
DNA: TGTGCCAGCAGTTTAGGAGTAGGGGGCCTCTCCTACGAGCAGTACTTC
CDR3: CASSLGVGGLSYEQYF

J: TRBJ2-5
D: .
size: many
V: TRBV5-1
DNA: TGCGCCAGCAGCTGGGACCAAGAGACCCAGTACTTC
CDR3: CASSWDQETQYF

J: TRBJ2-6
D: .
size: few
V: TRBV14
DNA: TGTGCCAGCAGCCAAGATCTTCGGGGGCTCCGAAGCTCTGGGGCCAACGTCCTGACTTTC
CDR3: CASSQDLRGLRSSGANVLTF

J: TRBJ1-5
D: TRBD1
size: many
V: TRBV5-6
DNA: TGTGCCAGCAGCTTGGCAGGGGGGGGTAATCAGCCCCAGCATTTT
CDR3: CASSLAGGGNQPQHF

J: TRBJ1-4
D: TRBD1
size: many
V: TRBV7-2
DNA: TGTGCCAGCAGCTTAGGACAGGGGGCAGAAAAACTGTTTTTT
CDR3: CASSLGQGAEKLFF

J: TRBJ2-2
D: TRBD1
size: many
V: TRBV12-3/TRBV12-4
DNA: TGTGCCAGCAGCTCGACAGGGGCGAACACCGGGGAGCTGTTTTTT
CDR3: CASSSTGANTGELFF

J: TRBJ1-5
D: .
size: many
V: TRBV21-1
DNA: TGTGCCGTCCTCCTGGGACAGTTTAATCAGCCCCAGCATTTT
CDR3: CAVLLGQFNQPQHF

J: TRBJ2-7
D: TRBD1
size: .
V: TRBV27
DNA: TGTGCCAGCAGTGTACAGGGGTCCGACTACGAGCAGTACTTC
CDR3: CASSVQGSDYEQYF

J: TRBJ1-1
D: TRBD1
size: .
V: TRBV15
DNA: TGTACCACCAGCAGTTCGGGGACAGGGGCTTCAAACACTGAAGCTTTCTTT
CDR3: CTTSSSGTGASNTEAFF

J: TRBJ2-3
D: .
size: .
V: TRBV12-3/TRBV12-4
DNA: TGTGCCAGCAGCCAAGATCGACGGGGTGGCACAGATACGCAGTATTTT
CDR3: CASSQDRRGGTDTQYF

J: TRBJ2-1
D: TRBD2
size: .
V: TRBV10-1
DNA: TGCGCCAGCAGTAGCGGGGGGGCTCCCTACAATGAGCAGTTCTTC
CDR3: CASSSGGAPYNEQFF

J: TRBJ2-2
D: TRBD1
size: few
V: TRBV24-1
DNA: TGTGCCACCAGTGATGGGACAGTCCCCTACCCCACCGGGGAGCTGTTTTTT
CDR3: CATSDGTVPYPTGELFF

J: TRBJ1-5
D: .
size: few
V: TRBV6-5
DNA: TGTGCCAGCAGTTACATACAGACAAATAGCAATCAGCCCCAGCATTTT
CDR3: CASSYIQTNSNQPQHF

J: TRBJ1-5
D: .
size: .
V: TRBV10-3
DNA: TGTGCCATCAGTGACAGGGGAACGAATCAGCCCCAGCATTTT
CDR3: CAISDRGTNQPQHF

J: TRBJ2-1
D: .
size: few
V: TRBV6-1
DNA: TGTGCCAGCAGGTTCCAGGGGACATACAATGAGCAGTTCTTC
CDR3: CASRFQGTYNEQFF

J: TRBJ1-3
D: .
size: few
V: TRBV12-3/TRBV12-4
DNA: TGTGCCAGCAGTTTAGCAGGATCCGGAAACACCATATATTTT
CDR3: CASSLAGSGNTIYF

J: TRBJ2-7
D: TRBD2
size: many
V: TRBV9
DNA: TGTGCCAGCAGCGTAGGAGTGCCGGGCGGGGGGGCCCGATACGAGCAGTACTTC
CDR3: CASSVGVPGGGARYEQYF

J: TRBJ2-7
D: TRBD1
size: .
V: TRBV5-1
DNA: TGCGCCAGCAGGCCCGGGACAGGGGCCGCCTACGAGCAGTACTTC
CDR3: CASRPGTGAAYEQYF

J: TRBJ2-7
D: TRBD2
size: few
V: TRBV20-1
DNA: TGCAGTGCTAACCCGACTAGCGGGGGAGAAAGTACCTACGAGCAGTACTTC
CDR3: CSANPTSGGESTYEQYF

J: TRBJ2-2
D: TRBD1
size: few
V: TRBV5-6
DNA: TGTGCCAGCAGTTCTCAGGGGGTCACCGGGGAGCTGTTTTTT
CDR3: CASSSQGVTGELFF

J: TRBJ1-5
D: .
size: .
V: TRBV29-1
DNA: TGCAGCGTCCCTTGCGGGGGAGAGAACAATCAGCCCCAGCATTTT
CDR3: CSVPCGGENNQPQHF

J: TRBJ2-3
D: TRBD2
size: few
V: TRBV7-9
DNA: TGTGCCAGCAGCTTAGTTAGCGGGGGCACGCAGTATTTT
CDR3: CASSLVSGGTQYF

J: TRBJ2-7
D: .
size: .
V: TRBV6-4
DNA: TGTGCCAGCCAGGACCCGGGGGCAAGCAGGGTGGGGCAGTACTTC
CDR3: CASQDPGASRVGQYF

J: TRBJ2-7
D: TRBD1
size: many
V: TRBV20-1
DNA: TGCAGTGCTAATCGGGACAGCTACGAGCAGTACTTC
CDR3: CSANRDSYEQYF

J: TRBJ1-2
D: .
size: .
V: TRBV9
DNA: TGTGCCAGCAGCGTAGCTCCCCAGATTGACTATGGCTACACCTTC
CDR3: CASSVAPQIDYGYTF

J: TRBJ2-5
D: TRBD2
size: .
V: TRBV12-3/TRBV12-4
DNA: TGTGCCAGCAGTCATATGGGACTAGCGGGAGAGACCCAGTACTTC
CDR3: CASSHMGLAGETQYF

J: TRBJ2-7
D: TRBD2
size: few
V: TRBV20-1
DNA: TGCAGTGCGAAACGGACTAGCGCACAGTCCTACGAGCAGTACTTC
CDR3: CSAKRTSAQSYEQYF

J: TRBJ2-3
D: .
size: .
V: TRBV9
DNA: TGTGCCAGCAGCGTAGAGGTCGGAGCTAGCTTTGGCACAGATACGCAGTATTTT
CDR3: CASSVEVGASFGTDTQYF